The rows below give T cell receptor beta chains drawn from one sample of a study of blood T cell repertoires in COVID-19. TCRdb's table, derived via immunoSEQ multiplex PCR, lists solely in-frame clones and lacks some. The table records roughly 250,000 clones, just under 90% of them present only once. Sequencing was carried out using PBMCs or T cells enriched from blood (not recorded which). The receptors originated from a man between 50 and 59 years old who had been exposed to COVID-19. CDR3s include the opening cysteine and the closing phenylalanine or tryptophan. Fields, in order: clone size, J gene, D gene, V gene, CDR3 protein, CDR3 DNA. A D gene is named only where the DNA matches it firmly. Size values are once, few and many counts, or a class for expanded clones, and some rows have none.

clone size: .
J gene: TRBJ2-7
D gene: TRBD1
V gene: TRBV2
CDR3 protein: CASSDGTGGSYEQYF
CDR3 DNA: TGTGCCAGCAGTGACGGGACAGGGGGCTCCTACGAGCAGTACTTC

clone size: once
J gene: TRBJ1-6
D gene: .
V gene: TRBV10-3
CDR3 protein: CAIRTDNSPLHF
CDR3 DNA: TGTGCCATCAGGACAGATAATTCACCCCTCCACTTT

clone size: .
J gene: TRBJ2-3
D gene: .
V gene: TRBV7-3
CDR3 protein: CASSSSTSRDTQYF
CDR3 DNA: TGTGCCAGCAGCTCAAGTACTTCTAGGGATACGCAGTATTTT

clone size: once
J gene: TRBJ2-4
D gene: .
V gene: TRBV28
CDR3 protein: CASSLLSSTRGLNIQYF
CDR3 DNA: TGTGCCAGCAGTTTGTTGTCCTCGACGCGAGGTTTGAACATTCAGTACTTC

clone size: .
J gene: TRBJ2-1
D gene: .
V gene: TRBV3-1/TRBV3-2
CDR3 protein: CASSPYLGSSYNEQFF
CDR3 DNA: TGTGCCAGCAGCCCGTATCTCGGGAGCTCCTACAATGAGCAGTTCTTC

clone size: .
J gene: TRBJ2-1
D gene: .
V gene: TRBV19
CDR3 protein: CASKGTLYNEQFF
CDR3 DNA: TGTGCCAGTAAGGGGACACTCTACAATGAGCAGTTCTTC

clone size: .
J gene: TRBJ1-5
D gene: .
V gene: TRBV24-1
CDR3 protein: CATSDRLGREDQPQHF
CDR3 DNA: TGTGCCACCAGTGATAGGTTGGGGCGCGAGGATCAGCCCCAGCATTTT

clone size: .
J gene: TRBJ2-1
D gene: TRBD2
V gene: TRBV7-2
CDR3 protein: CASSLGGGGSYNEQFF
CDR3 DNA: TGTGCCAGCAGCTTAGGGGGCGGGGGCTCCTACAATGAGCAGTTCTTC

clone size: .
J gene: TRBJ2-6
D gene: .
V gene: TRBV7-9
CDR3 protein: CASQFSGANVLTF
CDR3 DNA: TGTGCCAGCCAATTCTCTGGGGCCAACGTCCTGACTTTC

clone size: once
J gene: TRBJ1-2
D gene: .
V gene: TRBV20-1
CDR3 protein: CSARFGYGYTF
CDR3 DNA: TGCAGTGCTAGGTTCGGCTATGGCTACACCTTC

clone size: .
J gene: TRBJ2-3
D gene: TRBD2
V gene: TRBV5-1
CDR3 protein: CASVLGTSGGTDTQYF
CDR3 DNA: TGCGCCAGCGTCCTCGGGACTAGCGGGGGCACAGATACGCAGTATTTT

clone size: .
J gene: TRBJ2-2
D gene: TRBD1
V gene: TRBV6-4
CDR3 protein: CASMGQGAVGELFF
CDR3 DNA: TGTGCCAGCATGGGACAGGGGGCGGTCGGGGAGCTGTTTTTT

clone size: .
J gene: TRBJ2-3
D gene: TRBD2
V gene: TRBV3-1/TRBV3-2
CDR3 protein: CASSYTSGGRGDTQYF
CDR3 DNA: TGTGCCAGCAGCTACACGAGCGGGGGCCGGGGAGATACGCAGTATTTT

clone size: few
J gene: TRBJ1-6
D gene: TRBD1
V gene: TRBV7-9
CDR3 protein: CASSLTGTVNSPLHF
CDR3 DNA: TGTGCCAGCAGCCTAACCGGGACAGTTAATTCACCCCTCCACTTT

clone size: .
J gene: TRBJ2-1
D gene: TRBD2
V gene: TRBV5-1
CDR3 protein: CASSPILAGWEQFF
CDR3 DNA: TGCGCCAGCAGCCCCATCCTAGCGGGATGGGAGCAGTTCTTC

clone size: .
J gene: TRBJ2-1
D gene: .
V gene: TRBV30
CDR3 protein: CAGQPGGSFYNEQFF
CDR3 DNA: TGTGCCGGACAGCCGGGCGGGAGTTTCTACAATGAGCAGTTCTTC

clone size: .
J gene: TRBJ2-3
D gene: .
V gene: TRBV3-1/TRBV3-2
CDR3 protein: CASSQGVGADTQYF
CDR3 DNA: TGTGCCAGCAGCCAAGGCGTCGGGGCAGATACGCAGTATTTT

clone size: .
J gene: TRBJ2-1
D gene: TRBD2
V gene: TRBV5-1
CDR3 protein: CASSLPISGGARDEQFF
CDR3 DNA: TGCGCCAGCAGCTTACCGATATCCGGGGGGGCCAGGGATGAGCAGTTCTTC

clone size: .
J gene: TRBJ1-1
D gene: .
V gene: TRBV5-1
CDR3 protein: CASSLEEGGDTEAFF
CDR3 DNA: TGCGCCAGCAGCTTGGAGGAAGGGGGTGACACTGAAGCTTTCTTT

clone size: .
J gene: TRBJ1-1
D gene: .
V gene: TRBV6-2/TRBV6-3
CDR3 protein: CASSYGQVNEAFF
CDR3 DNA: TGTGCCAGCAGTTACGGTCAGGTCAATGAAGCTTTCTTT

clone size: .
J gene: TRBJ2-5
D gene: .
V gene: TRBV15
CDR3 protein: CATSTTRRETQYF
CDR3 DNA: TGTGCCACCAGCACAACTCGGCGGGAGACCCAGTACTTC

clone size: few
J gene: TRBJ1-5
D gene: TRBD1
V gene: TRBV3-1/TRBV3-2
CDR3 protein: CASSINRGGQPQHF
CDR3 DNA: TGTGCCAGCAGTATTAACAGGGGAGGTCAGCCCCAGCATTTT

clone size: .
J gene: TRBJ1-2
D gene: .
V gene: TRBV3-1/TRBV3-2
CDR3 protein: CASSQIFNGYTF
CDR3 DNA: TGTGCCAGCAGCCAAATTTTTAATGGCTACACCTTC

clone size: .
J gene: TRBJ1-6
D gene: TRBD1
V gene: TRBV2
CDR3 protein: CASSDRTGNSSPLHF
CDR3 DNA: TGTGCCAGCAGTGATCGGACAGGGAACAGTTCACCCCTCCACTTT

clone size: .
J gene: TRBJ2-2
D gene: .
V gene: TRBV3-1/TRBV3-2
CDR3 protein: CASSPTGGQREAGTGELFF
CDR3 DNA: TGTGCCAGCAGCCCGACAGGGGGCCAGCGGGAGGCAGGGACCGGGGAGCTGTTTTTT

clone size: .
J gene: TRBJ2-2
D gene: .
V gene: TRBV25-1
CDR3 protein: CASLTTPGTGELFF
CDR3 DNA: TGTGCCAGCCTTACCACCCCAGGGACCGGGGAGCTGTTTTTT

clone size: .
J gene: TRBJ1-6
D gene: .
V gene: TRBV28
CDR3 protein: CASSLPRRNSPLHF
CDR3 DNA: TGTGCCAGCAGTTTACCCCGGCGGAACTCACCCCTCCACTTT

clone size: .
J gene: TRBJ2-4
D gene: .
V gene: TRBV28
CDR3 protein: CASNLGGAQNIQYF
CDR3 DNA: TGTGCCAGCAATTTGGGGGGGGCCCAAAACATTCAGTACTTC

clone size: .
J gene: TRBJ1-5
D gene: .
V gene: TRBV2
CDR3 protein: CASSEQGKDQPQHF
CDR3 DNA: TGTGCCAGCAGTGAACAGGGTAAGGATCAGCCCCAGCATTTT